Given below is one TCR beta chain in context. Its antigen is currently unknown. These data come from a study of blood T cells in healthy people across ages. CDR3 length: 18 residues. J was trimmed by 0 bases and V by 2 bases; bases with no gene match: 6. Germline V gene sequence: CDR1 SGHVS, CDR2 FQNEAQ. Peripheral blood from each donor was collected in a volume of approximately 9.2 milliliters. Through a sample-barcoded 5' primer and a J-beta primer mix, a second PCR was run for about 6 to 12 cycles. TCRdb reprocessed the 5' RACE reads via MiXCR and lists one record per CDR3 protein. The table has some 1.6 million distinct CDR3 sequences, roughly 32% seen once. Overall study results and limits: Estimates of total diversity, which came from one million sequenced T cells, were considered to be underestimates.

The chain combines TRBV7-8 with TRBJ2-1; 11 bases map to TRBD2. The source of this sequence is a woman aged 25 to 45 in good health. Sequencing used blood. This chain's CDR3 is CASSLLAGGQSSYNEQFF. The CDR3 nucleotides read TGTGCCAGCAGCTTACTAGCGGGAGGCCAAAGCTCCTACAATGAGCAGTTCTTC.